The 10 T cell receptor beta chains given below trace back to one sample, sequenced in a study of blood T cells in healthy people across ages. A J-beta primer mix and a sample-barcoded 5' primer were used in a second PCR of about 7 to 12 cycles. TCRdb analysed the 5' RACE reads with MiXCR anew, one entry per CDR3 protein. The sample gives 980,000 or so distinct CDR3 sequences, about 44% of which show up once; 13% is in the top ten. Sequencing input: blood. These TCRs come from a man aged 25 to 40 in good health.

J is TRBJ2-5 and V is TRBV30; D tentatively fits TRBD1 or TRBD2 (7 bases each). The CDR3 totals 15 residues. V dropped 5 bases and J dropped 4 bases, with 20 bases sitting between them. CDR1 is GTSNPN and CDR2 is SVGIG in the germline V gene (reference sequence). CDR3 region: CAWAKPSRGGETQYF. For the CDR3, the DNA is TGTGCCTGGGCTAAACCGTCCAGGGGGGGAGAGACCCAGTACTTC.

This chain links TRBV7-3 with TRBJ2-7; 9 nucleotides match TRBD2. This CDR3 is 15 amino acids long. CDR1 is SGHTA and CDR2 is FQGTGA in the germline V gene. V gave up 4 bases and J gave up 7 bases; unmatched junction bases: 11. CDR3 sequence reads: CASSYLAGVGNEQYF. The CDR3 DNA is TGTGCCAGCAGCTACTTAGCGGGGGTCGGCAATGAGCAGTACTTC.

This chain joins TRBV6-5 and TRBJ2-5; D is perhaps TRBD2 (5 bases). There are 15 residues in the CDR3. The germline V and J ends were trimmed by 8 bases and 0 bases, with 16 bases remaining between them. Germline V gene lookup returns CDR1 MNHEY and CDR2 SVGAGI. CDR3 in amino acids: CASGPISGYQETQYF. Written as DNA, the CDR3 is TGTGCCAGCGGTCCCATCTCGGGGTACCAAGAGACCCAGTACTTC.

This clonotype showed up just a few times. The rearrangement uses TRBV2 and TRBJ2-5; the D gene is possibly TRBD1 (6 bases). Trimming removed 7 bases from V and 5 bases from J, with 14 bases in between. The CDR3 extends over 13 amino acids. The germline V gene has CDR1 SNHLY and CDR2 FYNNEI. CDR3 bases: TGTGCCAGCACCCTACAAGGGGGTGAGACCCAGTACTTC. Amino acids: CASTLQGGETQYF.

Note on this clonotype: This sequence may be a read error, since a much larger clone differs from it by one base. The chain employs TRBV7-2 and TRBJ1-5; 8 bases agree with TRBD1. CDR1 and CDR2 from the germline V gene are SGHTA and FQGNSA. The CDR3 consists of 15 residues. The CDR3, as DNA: TGTGCCAGCAGCTTCACAGGGGGTCCGGATCAGTCCCAGCATTTT. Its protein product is CASSFTGGPDQSQHF.

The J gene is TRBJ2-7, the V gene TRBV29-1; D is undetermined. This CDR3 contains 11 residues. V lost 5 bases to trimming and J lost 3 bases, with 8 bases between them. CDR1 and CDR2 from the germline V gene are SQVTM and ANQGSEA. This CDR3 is CSVSADYEQYF. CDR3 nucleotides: TGCAGCGTTAGCGCCGACTACGAGCAGTACTTC.

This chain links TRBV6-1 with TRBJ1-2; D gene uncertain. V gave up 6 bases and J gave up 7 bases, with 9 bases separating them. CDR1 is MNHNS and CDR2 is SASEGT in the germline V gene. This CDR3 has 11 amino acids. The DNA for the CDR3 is TGTGCCAGCAGAGGAGAGACTGGCTACACCTTC. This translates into CASRGETGYTF.

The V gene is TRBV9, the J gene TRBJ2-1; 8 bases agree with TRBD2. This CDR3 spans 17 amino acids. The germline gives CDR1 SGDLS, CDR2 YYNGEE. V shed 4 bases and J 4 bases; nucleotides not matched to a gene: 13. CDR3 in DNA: TGTGCCAGCAGCACAACAACCGGGACTAGAGGTTACAATGAGCAGTTCTTC. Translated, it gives CASSTTTGTRGYNEQFF.

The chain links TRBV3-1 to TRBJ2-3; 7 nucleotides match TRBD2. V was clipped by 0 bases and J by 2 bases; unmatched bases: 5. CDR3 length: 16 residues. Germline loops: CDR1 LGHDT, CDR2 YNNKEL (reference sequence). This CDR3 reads CASSQEHGGNTDTQYF. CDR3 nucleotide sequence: TGTGCCAGCAGCCAAGAACACGGGGGGAACACAGATACGCAGTATTTT.

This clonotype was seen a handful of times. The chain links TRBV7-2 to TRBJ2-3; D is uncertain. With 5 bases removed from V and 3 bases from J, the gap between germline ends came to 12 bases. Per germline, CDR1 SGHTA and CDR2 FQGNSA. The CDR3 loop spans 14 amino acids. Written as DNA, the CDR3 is TGTGCCAGCAGCAAAATCAGACGAACAGATACGCAGTATTTT. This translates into CASSKIRRTDTQYF.